One T cell receptor (beta chain) is described in this entry. The sample comes from a study of blood T cell repertoires in COVID-19. On the study more broadly: COVID-19 samples, acute and convalescent, were from the United States, Italy and Spain. PBMCs, B-cell-depleted T cells, or T cells were the source of the cDNA or gDNA that made up the material.

Study processing details: Amplification of reference gene primers provided the estimated nucleated cell counts. The protocol was immunoSEQ multiplex PCR, while the TCRdb copy is restricted to in-frame clones and leaves out a portion. The V and J calls and clone size come from that table; D and trimming were worked out from the DNA. The sample yields 270,000 or so clones, 89% seen once. V lost 6 bases and J lost 3, with 9 bases in between. Looked up from germline, CDR1 is LNHDA and CDR2 is SQIVND (reference sequence). The CDR3 has 13 amino acids. The source of this sequence is a woman between 40 and 50 years old who had recovered from COVID-19. Sequencing was performed on peripheral blood. The chain recombines TRBV19 with TRBJ1-3; D unresolved. In DNA, the CDR3 is TGTGCCAGTAGACTGACTGGTGGAAACACCATATATTTT. It encodes CASRLTGGNTIYF.